Listed here are 13 T cell receptor beta chains from one sample, sequenced in a study of cytomegalovirus exposure and HLA in healthy donors. Use of 60 Vbeta and 13 Jbeta primers characterized the PCR. The repertoire was sequenced with immunoSEQ multiplex PCR; TCRdb's copy has only in-frame clones and lacks some. The sample holds about 130,000 clones, approximately 74% seen once. Sequencing was performed on PBMCs. These TCRs come from a male donor in good health and CMV-seronegative.

This clone appeared once. CDR3 protein: CASSPPVGGGTYNEQFF. CDR3 nucleotides: TGTGCCAGCTCACCACCAGTAGGGGGTGGTACCTACAATGAGCAGTTCTTC. The V and J genes are TRBV18 and TRBJ2-1, with D perhaps TRBD1 (6 bases). This CDR3 has 17 amino acids. The germline CDR1 and CDR2 sequences are KGHSH and LQKENI. The V end lost 0 bases, the J end lost 2 bases, and 14 bases lay between the germline ends.

The count of this clone is one. The genes are TRBV15 and TRBJ1-3; weak D call: TRBD1 (5 bases). The germline CDR1 and CDR2 sequences are LNHNV and YYDKDF (reference sequence). The CDR3 extends over 14 amino acids. The V and J ends lost 5 bases and 0 bases respectively, with 8 bases between them. CDR3 nucleotides: TGTGCCACCAGCGTAAGGGGCTCTGGAAACACCATATATTTT. Translating gives CATSVRGSGNTIYF. The whole variable domain, filled in from reference TRBV15 and TRBJ1-3, reads DAMVIQNPRYQVTQFGKPVTLSCSQTLNHNVMYWYQQKSSQAPKLLFHYYDKDFNNEADTPDNFQSRRPNTSFCFLDIRSPGLGDTAMYLCATSVRGSGNTIYFGEGSWLTVV.

The sample holds a few counts of this clone. The V and J genes are TRBV30 and TRBJ2-7; 8 bases match TRBD2. V was pared by 3 bases and J by 2 bases, with 12 bases of the junction left unmatched. CDR1 GTSNPN and CDR2 SVGIG come from the germline V gene (reference sequence). The CDR3 is made up of 16 amino acids. The CDR3 nucleotides are TGTGCCTGGAGGACCTCCGGGGGGGGGCGTCCCTACGAGCAGTACTTC. Its protein is CAWRTSGGGRPYEQYF.

This rearrangement joins TRBV11-3 to TRBJ2-2; 9 bases are a match to TRBD2. The trim removed 0 bases at V and 8 bases at J, leaving 7 bases unmatched. The CDR3 extends over 16 amino acids. From germline, CDR1 is SGHNT and CDR2 YENEEA. In nucleotides, the CDR3 is TGTGCCAGCAGCTTAGAGCCAGCGGGGGGCCTGGGGGAGCTGTTTTTT. Its translation: CASSLEPAGGLGELFF.

The rearrangement joins TRBV14 to TRBJ2-4; D is ambiguous. The CDR3 runs to 14 residues. V was trimmed by 3 bases and J by 1 base, leaving 7 bases between them. The germline V gene encodes CDR1 SGHDN and CDR2 FVKESK. The CDR3 nucleotides are TGTGCCAGCAGCCACTATCTGGCCAAAAACATTCAGTACTTC. It is translated as CASSHYLAKNIQYF.

The sample holds one count of this clone. V usage is TRBV30 and J usage is TRBJ1-2; D ambiguous. Trimming took off 2 bases at V and 9 bases at J, with 10 bases between the two ends. Germline V gene lookup returns CDR1 GTSNPN and CDR2 SVGIG (reference sequence). The CDR3 runs 11 residues. The DNA of the CDR3 is TGTGCCTGGAGTCCCAACCAGAGCTACACCTTC. This gives the protein CAWSPNQSYTF.

V is TRBV7-8 and J is TRBJ1-5; no firm D call. The V end was cut by 1 base, the J end by 7 bases, with 11 bases between. The germline CDR1 and CDR2 sequences are SGHVS and FQNEAQ. This CDR3 contains 14 residues. The CDR3 nucleotides are TGTGCCAGCAGCTTAGAACGGGTTGGGCAGCCCCAGCATTTT. Its translation is CASSLERVGQPQHF.

This chain joins TRBV5-1 and TRBJ1-4; 9 bases agree with TRBD1. Trimming cost V 3 bases and J 8 bases; bases outside gene matches: 8. The CDR3 is made up of 15 amino acids. CDR1 is SGHRS and CDR2 is YFSETQ in the germline V gene. CDR3 protein: CASSSGTGLGEKLFF. Here the CDR3 DNA reads TGCGCCAGCAGCTCCGGGACAGGGTTAGGGGAAAAACTGTTTTTT.

In its sample, this clone was seen a few times. V gene TRBV4-2 combines with J gene TRBJ2-1; perhaps TRBD1 as D (5 bases). CDR1 and CDR2 from the germline V gene are LGHNA and YNFKEQ. The CDR3 runs to 14 residues. With 1 base removed from V and 8 bases from J, the gap between germline ends came to 12 bases. The CDR3 sequence is CASSQGMWGDEQFF. CDR3 nucleotides: TGTGCCAGCAGCCAAGGTATGTGGGGCGATGAGCAGTTCTTC.

This clone appeared a single time. The V and J genes are TRBV9 and TRBJ2-3; the D gene is possibly TRBD1 (5 bases). V was trimmed by 3 bases and J by 0 bases, leaving 11 bases between them. Looked up from germline, CDR1 is SGDLS and CDR2 is YYNGEE. CDR3 length: 15 amino acids. This CDR3 reads CASSEHRRSTDTQYF. DNA for the CDR3: TGTGCCAGCAGCGAGCACAGGCGTAGCACAGATACGCAGTATTTT.

The chain uses TRBV6-1 and TRBJ1-4, with TRBD1 matching 8 bases. Trimming at V came to 5 bases and at J to 8 bases, leaving 7 bases not matched to a gene. Germline V CDR1 and CDR2: MNHNS, SASEGT. The CDR3 totals 14 residues. The CDR3 bases are TGTGCCAGCAGTTTGGACAGGGTAGGAGAAAAACTGTTTTTT. It is translated as CASSLDRVGEKLFF.

CDR3 sequence: CSVELAGDSTDTQYF. The CDR3 DNA sequence: TGCAGCGTTGAGCTAGCGGGCGATAGCACAGATACGCAGTATTTT. The V gene is TRBV29-1, the J gene TRBJ2-3; 8 nucleotides line up with TRBD2. This CDR3 has 15 amino acids. Germline CDR1 is SQVTM and CDR2 is ANQGSEA. J was trimmed by 0 bases and V by 3 bases; bases with no gene match: 5.

The chain uses TRBV27 and TRBJ2-5; 8 nucleotides match TRBD1. Losses at the gene ends were 5 bases for V and 5 bases for J; bases not matched to a gene: 7. Germline values: CDR1 MNHEY, CDR2 SMNVEV (reference sequence). The CDR3 spans 14 residues. The CDR3 here is CASSDHRGRETQYF. CDR3 coding DNA: TGTGCCAGCAGTGACCACAGGGGGAGGGAGACCCAGTACTTC.